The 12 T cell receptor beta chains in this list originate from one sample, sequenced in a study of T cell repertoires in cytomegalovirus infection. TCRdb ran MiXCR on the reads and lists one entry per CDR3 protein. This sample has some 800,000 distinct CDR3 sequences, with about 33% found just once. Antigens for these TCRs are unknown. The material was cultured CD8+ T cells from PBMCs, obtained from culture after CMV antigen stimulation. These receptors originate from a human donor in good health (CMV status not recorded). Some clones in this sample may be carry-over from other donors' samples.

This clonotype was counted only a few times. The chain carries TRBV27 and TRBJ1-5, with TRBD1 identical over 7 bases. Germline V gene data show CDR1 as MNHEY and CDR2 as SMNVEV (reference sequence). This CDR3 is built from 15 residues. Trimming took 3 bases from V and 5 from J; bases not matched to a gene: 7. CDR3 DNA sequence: TGTGCCAGCAGTTTTATAGGGGGCAGGGATCAGCCCCAGCATTTT. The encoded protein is CASSFIGGRDQPQHF.

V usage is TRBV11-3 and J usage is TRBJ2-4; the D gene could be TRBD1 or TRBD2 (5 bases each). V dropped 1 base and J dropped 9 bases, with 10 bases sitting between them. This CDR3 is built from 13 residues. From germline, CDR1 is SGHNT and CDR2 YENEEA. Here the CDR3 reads CASSLGGSGIQYF. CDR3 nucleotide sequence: TGTGCCAGCAGCTTAGGGGGGAGTGGCATTCAGTACTTC.

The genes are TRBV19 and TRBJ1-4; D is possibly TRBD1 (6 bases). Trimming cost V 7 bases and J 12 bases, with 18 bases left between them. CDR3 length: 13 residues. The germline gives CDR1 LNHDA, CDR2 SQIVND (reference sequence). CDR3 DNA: TGTGCCAGTACCCGGGACAAGATCTCAGAACTGTTTTTT. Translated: CASTRDKISELFF.

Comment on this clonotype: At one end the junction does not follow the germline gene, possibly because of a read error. This CDR3 reads CAGSSIADLGQHQPQHF. The DNA for the CDR3 is TGTGCCGGCAGCTCTATCGCTGACTTAGGACAGCATCAGCCCCAGCATTTT. The chain combines TRBV27 with TRBJ1-5, with D possibly being TRBD1 (6 bases). CDR1 is MNHEY and CDR2 is SMNVEV in the germline V gene (reference sequence). The CDR3 length is 17 residues.

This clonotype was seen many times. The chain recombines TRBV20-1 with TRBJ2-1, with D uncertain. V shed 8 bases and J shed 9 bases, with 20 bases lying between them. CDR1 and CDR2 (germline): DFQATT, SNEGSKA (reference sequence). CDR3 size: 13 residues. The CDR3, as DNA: TGCAGTTCCGTAGGTGCGCCGACCGGTGAGCAGTTCTTC. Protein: CSSVGAPTGEQFF.

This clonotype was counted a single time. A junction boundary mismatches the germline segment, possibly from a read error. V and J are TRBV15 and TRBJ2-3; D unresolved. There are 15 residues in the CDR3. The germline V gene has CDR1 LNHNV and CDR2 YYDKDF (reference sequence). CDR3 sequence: CTTSRERSGTDTQYF. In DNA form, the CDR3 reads TGTACCACCAGCAGAGAACGCTCGGGCACAGATACGCAGTATTTT.

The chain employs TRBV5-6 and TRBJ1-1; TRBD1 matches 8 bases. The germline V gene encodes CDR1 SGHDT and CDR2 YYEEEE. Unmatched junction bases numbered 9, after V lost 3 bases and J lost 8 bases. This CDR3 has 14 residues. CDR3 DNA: TGTGCCAGCAGCTCCCCCCCCAGGGGGCAGGAAGCTTTCTTT. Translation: CASSSPPRGQEAFF.

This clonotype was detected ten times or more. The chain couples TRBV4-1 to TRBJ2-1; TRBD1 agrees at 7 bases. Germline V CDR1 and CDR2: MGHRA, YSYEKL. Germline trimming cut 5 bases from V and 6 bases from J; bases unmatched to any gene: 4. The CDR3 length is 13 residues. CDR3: CASSWDSGNEQFF. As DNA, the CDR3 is TGCGCCAGCAGCTGGGACAGCGGCAATGAGCAGTTCTTC.

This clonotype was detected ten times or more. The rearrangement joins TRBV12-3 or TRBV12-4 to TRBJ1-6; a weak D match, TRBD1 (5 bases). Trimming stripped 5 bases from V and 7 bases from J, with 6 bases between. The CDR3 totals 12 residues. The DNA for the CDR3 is TGTGCCAGCAGTCCAGGGAATTCACCCCTCCACTTT. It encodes CASSPGNSPLHF.

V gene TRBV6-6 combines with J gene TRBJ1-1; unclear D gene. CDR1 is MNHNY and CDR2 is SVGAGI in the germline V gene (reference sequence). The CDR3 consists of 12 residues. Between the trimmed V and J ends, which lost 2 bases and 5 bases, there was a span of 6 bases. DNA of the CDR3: TGTGCCAGCAGTTACCCTATGACTGAAGCTTTCTTT. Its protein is CASSYPMTEAFF.

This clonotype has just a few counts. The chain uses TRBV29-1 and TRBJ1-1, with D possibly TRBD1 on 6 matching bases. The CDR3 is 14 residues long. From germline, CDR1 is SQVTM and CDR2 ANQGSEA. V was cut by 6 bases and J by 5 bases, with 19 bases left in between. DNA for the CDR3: TGCAGCGTGAGGCCCCTGCAGGGGTGGACTGAAGCTTTCTTT. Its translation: CSVRPLQGWTEAFF.

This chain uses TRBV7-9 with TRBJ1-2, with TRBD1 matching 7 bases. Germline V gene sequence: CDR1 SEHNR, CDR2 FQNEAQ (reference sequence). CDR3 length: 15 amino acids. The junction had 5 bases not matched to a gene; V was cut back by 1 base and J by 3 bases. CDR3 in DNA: TGTGCCAGCAGCTTAGGAGGGGGCGCGCACTATGGCTACACCTTC. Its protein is CASSLGGGAHYGYTF.